The 22 T cell receptor beta chains reported below all come from one sample, sequenced in a study of blood T cell repertoires in COVID-19. Profiled with immunoSEQ multiplex PCR; TCRdb holds only in-frame clones, not every one. The sample carries 75,000 to 90,000 clones, roughly 80% recorded once. Sequencing was done on a sample of peripheral blood. The source of these receptors is an elderly man with active or convalescent COVID-19.

The chain employs TRBV19 and TRBJ1-1; no clear D gene. The CDR3 covers 13 residues. From germline, CDR1 is LNHDA and CDR2 SQIVND (reference sequence). V lost 4 bases to trimming and J lost 7 bases, with 13 bases between them. CDR3 in DNA: TGTGCCAGTAGTACCCCGGCAGGCGTTGAAGCTTTCTTT. Translation: CASSTPAGVEAFF.

The rearrangement links TRBV18 to TRBJ2-5; D is ambiguous. V lost 3 bases and J 5 bases, leaving 7 bases between the germline ends. This CDR3 comprises 12 residues. CDR1 is KGHSH, CDR2 LQKENI, per germline. The CDR3 bases are TGTGCCAGCTCACCGGGCGCGGAGACCCAGTACTTC. This translates into CASSPGAETQYF.

This chain links TRBV3-1 (or the pseudogene TRBV3-2) with TRBJ1-2; D not resolved. V lost 1 base and J lost 8, with 14 bases in between. CDR3 length equals 14 residues. The germline gives CDR1 LGHDT, CDR2 YNNKEL (reference sequence). CDR3: CASSQGSREGGYTF. The CDR3 DNA is TGTGCCAGCAGCCAAGGGTCGAGGGAGGGAGGCTACACCTTC.

This clone was counted a single time. This rearrangement joins TRBV6-5 to TRBJ1-1, with D hard to call. This CDR3 is 16 amino acids long. V lost 0 bases to trimming and J lost 1 base, with 12 bases between them. The germline V gene has CDR1 MNHEY and CDR2 SVGAGI. The CDR3 region has the DNA TGTGCCAGCAGTTACTCGCTCAGAACGCCGAACACTGAAGCTTTCTTT. This sequence encodes CASSYSLRTPNTEAFF.

This clone was found once. The chain has TRBV24-1 and TRBJ2-1; 13 bases match TRBD2. Trimming removed 0 bases from V and 3 bases from J; junction bases left unmatched: 13. The CDR3 runs 21 residues. From germline, CDR1 is KGHDR and CDR2 SFDVKD. The CDR3 bases are TGTGCCACCAGTGATTTGCCTACGACTAGCGGGAGGAGTCATATCTACAATGAGCAGTTCTTC. Its protein is CATSDLPTTSGRSHIYNEQFF.

The chain recombines TRBV5-1 with TRBJ1-1; 7 nucleotides match TRBD1. From germline, CDR1 is SGHRS and CDR2 YFSETQ. The CDR3 sequence is 18 residues long. Unmatched junction bases numbered 15, after V lost 1 base and J lost 3 bases. CDR3 bases: TGCGCCAGCAGCTTGAGGCTAGGGGGCGCCTATAGGGACACTGAAGCTTTCTTT. Translation: CASSLRLGGAYRDTEAFF.

The chain has TRBV12-3 or TRBV12-4 and TRBJ1-3; D gene ambiguous. The CDR3 has 12 residues. Between the trimmed V and J ends, which lost 6 bases and 7 bases, there was a span of 10 bases. Here the CDR3 reads CASRTIPNTIYF. CDR3 bases: TGTGCCAGCAGGACAATCCCGAACACCATATATTTT.

This rearrangement joins TRBV3-1 (or the pseudogene TRBV3-2) to TRBJ2-6; 13 positions agree with TRBD2. With V trimmed by 3 bases and J by 3 bases, 5 bases remained unmatched. Germline assignment: CDR1 LGHDT and CDR2 YNNKEL (reference sequence). The CDR3 contains 18 residues. This CDR3 is CASSQDRTSGSGANVLTF. CDR3 nucleotides: TGTGCCAGCAGCCAGGACCGGACTAGCGGGAGTGGGGCCAACGTCCTGACTTTC.

This clone was observed a handful of times. This chain connects TRBV5-1 to TRBJ2-3, with 7 bases fitting TRBD1. V gave up 3 bases and J gave up 5 bases; unmatched junction bases: 9. The CDR3 extends over 15 amino acids. Germline values: CDR1 SGHRS, CDR2 YFSETQ. The CDR3, as DNA: TGCGCCAGCAGCTACAGGGGCATGATAGAAGATACGCAGTATTTT. Its translation: CASSYRGMIEDTQYF. Full variable domain (outside the CDR3, taken from reference TRBV5-1 and TRBJ2-3): KAGVTQTPRYLIKTRGQQVTLSCSPISGHRSVSWYQQTPGQGLQFLFEYFSETQRNKGNFPGRFSGRQFSNSRSEMNVSTLELGDSALYLCASSYRGMIEDTQYFGPGTRLTVL.

The V gene is TRBV20-1, the J gene TRBJ2-5; 7 bases match TRBD1. This CDR3 contains 11 residues. Unmatched junction bases numbered 3, after V lost 7 bases and J lost 4 bases. Germline V gives CDR1 DFQATT, CDR2 SNEGSKA (reference sequence). As DNA, the CDR3 is TGCAGTGGCAGACAGGGAGAGACCCAGTACTTC. Translated: CSGRQGETQYF.

This clone was counted a single time. The chain couples TRBV28 to TRBJ2-3; 10 bases match TRBD1. V dropped 5 bases and J dropped 3; count of bases not matched to a gene: 8. This CDR3 region has 16 residues. Germline-derived CDR1 and CDR2 are MDHEN and SYDVKM. CDR3 sequence reads: CASSRIPGQGTDTQYF. The CDR3 nucleotides are TGTGCCAGCAGTCGGATCCCGGGACAGGGGACAGATACGCAGTATTTT.

The V and J genes are TRBV5-1 and TRBJ2-3; D perhaps matches TRBD2 (6 bases). CDR1 is SGHRS and CDR2 is YFSETQ in the germline V gene. V lost 0 bases and J 2 bases, leaving 13 bases between the germline ends. This CDR3 comprises 16 residues. CDR3 sequence reads: CASSLDAGPPTDTQYF. CDR3 sequence (DNA): TGCGCCAGCAGCTTGGATGCGGGACCCCCCACAGATACGCAGTATTTT.

The table lists this clone with a count of one. The chain uses TRBV6-5 and TRBJ2-1; D perhaps matches TRBD1 (6 bases). From germline, CDR1 is MNHEY and CDR2 SVGAGI. The CDR3 runs 13 residues. Trimming stripped 7 bases from V and 7 bases from J, with 14 bases between. The CDR3 DNA reads as TGTGCCAGCACTACAGGGTCGTTGAATGAGCAGTTCTTC. Encoded protein: CASTTGSLNEQFF.

In its sample, this clone was seen a few times. The rearrangement joins TRBV4-1 to TRBJ2-2, with no clear D. CDR1 MGHRA and CDR2 YSYEKL come from the germline V gene. The V end lost 1 base, the J end lost 7 bases, and 16 bases lay between the germline ends. The CDR3 contains 16 residues. This chain's CDR3 is CASSQAPGGFGGELFF. The CDR3 nucleotides are TGCGCCAGCAGCCAAGCGCCCGGTGGTTTCGGCGGGGAGCTGTTTTTT.

The chain combines TRBV6-1 with TRBJ2-2; TRBD2 agrees at 10 bases. This CDR3 contains 17 residues. The V segment lost 3 bases and the J segment 2 bases; nucleotides outside the gene matches: 6. CDR1 MNHNS and CDR2 SASEGT come from the germline V gene. The CDR3 loop is CASSDPGLAANTGELFF. CDR3 DNA: TGTGCCAGCAGTGATCCCGGACTAGCGGCTAACACCGGGGAGCTGTTTTTT.

This chain uses TRBV27 with TRBJ2-5; possibly TRBD2 for D (6 bases). The germline V and J ends were trimmed by 5 bases and 5 bases, with 15 bases remaining between them. Germline assignment: CDR1 MNHEY and CDR2 SMNVEV (reference sequence). The CDR3 has 14 amino acids. The CDR3 DNA reads TGTGCCAGCAGTCAGCGAGCTGGAGGGGAGACCCAGTACTTC. Translated, it gives CASSQRAGGETQYF.

The chain recombines TRBV15 with TRBJ2-1; 8 bases are shared with TRBD1. The V gene end was trimmed by 1 base and the J gene end by 4 bases; junction bases not matched to a gene: 0. Germline V gene sequence: CDR1 LNHNV, CDR2 YYDKDF (reference sequence). The CDR3 runs to 14 residues. The CDR3 region has the DNA TGTGCCACCAGCAGAGGGGACAGGTACAATGAGCAGTTCTTC. Amino acids: CATSRGDRYNEQFF.

The genes are TRBV27 and TRBJ2-5, with 9 bases matching TRBD2. The V and J ends lost 3 bases and 5 bases, in that order; junction bases with no gene match: 7. CDR3 length: 15 residues. Germline CDR1 and CDR2: MNHEY and SMNVEV (reference sequence). The CDR3 sequence is CASSLLAGTGETQYF. As DNA, the CDR3 is TGTGCCAGCAGTTTGCTAGCGGGAACGGGGGAGACCCAGTACTTC.

This clone was picked up many times. The chain recombines TRBV5-4 with TRBJ2-3; 10 nucleotides agree with TRBD1. V was pared by 4 bases and J by 3 bases, with 5 bases of the junction left unmatched. The CDR3 is made up of 15 amino acids. Germline assignment: CDR1 SGHNT and CDR2 YYREEE (reference sequence). CDR3 nucleotide sequence: TGTGCCAGCAGCGTGGACAGGGGGTTTACAGATACGCAGTATTTT. Its translation: CASSVDRGFTDTQYF.

The chain uses TRBV5-8 and TRBJ1-1; TRBD1 agrees at 7 bases. V was pared by 3 bases and J by 1 base, with 6 bases of the junction left unmatched. Germline-derived CDR1 and CDR2 are SGHTS and YDEGEE. CDR3 size: 15 residues. The CDR3 reads CASSYRDSRNTEAFF. Here the CDR3 DNA reads TGTGCCAGCAGCTATCGGGACAGTCGGAACACTGAAGCTTTCTTT.

The rearrangement joins TRBV5-1 to TRBJ1-1; a weak D match, TRBD1 (6 bases). Germline assignment: CDR1 SGHRS and CDR2 YFSETQ. V was shortened by 0 bases and J by 2 bases, with 14 bases between the two germline ends. The CDR3 has 16 residues. CDR3 loop: CASSLGHGQTNTEAFF. The CDR3 bases are TGCGCCAGCAGCTTGGGACACGGACAGACTAACACTGAAGCTTTCTTT. The full variable domain, in which reference TRBV5-1 and TRBJ1-1 provide the parts outside the CDR3, is KAGVTQTPRYLIKTRGQQVTLSCSPISGHRSVSWYQQTPGQGLQFLFEYFSETQRNKGNFPGRFSGRQFSNSRSEMNVSTLELGDSALYLCASSLGHGQTNTEAFFGQGTRLTVV.

J is TRBJ2-7 and V is TRBV13; weak D call: TRBD2 (6 bases). Trimming took off 3 bases at V and 6 bases at J, with 9 bases between the two ends. From germline, CDR1 is PRHDT and CDR2 FYEKMQ (reference sequence). The CDR3 loop spans 12 amino acids. CDR3 sequence (DNA): TGTGCCAGCAGCTTTTTGGGGGGCGAGCAGTACGTC. This gives the protein CASSFLGGEQYV.